The rows below give T cell receptor beta chains drawn from one sample of a study of shared clonotypes between healthy human individuals. Assay used: immunoSEQ multiplex PCR; TCRdb lists only in-frame clones, some missing. Seen here are more than 150,000 clones, about 66% observed once, and the top ten hold about 10%. Sequencing was performed on memory CD4+ T cells sorted from blood. The receptors stem from a man younger than 45 in good health. The CDR3 runs from the conserved cysteine through the conserved F or W.

j_call: TRBJ2-3
v_call: TRBV2
cdr3_aa: CASKLAGGGADTQYF

j_call: TRBJ2-6
v_call: TRBV29-1
cdr3_aa: CSVDLGANVLTF

j_call: TRBJ1-1
v_call: TRBV30
cdr3_aa: CAWDRGQGHTEAFF

j_call: TRBJ2-7
v_call: TRBV5-1
cdr3_aa: CASSSEPRGQVFEQYF

j_call: TRBJ2-7
v_call: TRBV5-4
cdr3_aa: CASSLDPVPYEQYF

j_call: TRBJ2-1
v_call: TRBV28
cdr3_aa: CASRSGPRRQEQFF

j_call: TRBJ2-3
v_call: TRBV7-2
cdr3_aa: CASSLAQGSADTQYF

j_call: TRBJ2-7
v_call: TRBV6-5
cdr3_aa: CASSRSGREQYF

j_call: TRBJ2-2
v_call: TRBV18
cdr3_aa: CASSPNQNTGELFF

j_call: TRBJ2-5
v_call: TRBV18
cdr3_aa: CASSPTRLDRGETQYF

j_call: TRBJ2-5
v_call: TRBV2
cdr3_aa: CASSGGLQETQYF

j_call: TRBJ2-3
v_call: TRBV5-1
cdr3_aa: CASSLAPTHVQGAPDTQYF

j_call: TRBJ2-7
v_call: TRBV6-5
cdr3_aa: CASNRASYEQYF

j_call: TRBJ1-1
v_call: TRBV30
cdr3_aa: CAWSVSRTLNTEAFFATEAFF

j_call: TRBJ2-3
v_call: TRBV5-5
cdr3_aa: CASSWTSGNTDTQYF

j_call: TRBJ2-5
v_call: TRBV15
cdr3_aa: CATSRGERASDQETQYF